Presented here are 2 T cell receptor beta chains from one specimen sequenced in a study of identical twins. One entry per CDR3 protein results from TCRdb running MiXCR on the 5' RACE reads. The table lists approximately 260,000 distinct CDR3 sequences, approximately 8.3% of them singletons. The data also belong to a second study, concerning yellow fever vaccine responses in identical twins.

The sequencing input was CD8+ T cells sorted from blood. Every receptor here comes from a woman between 18 and 30 years old in good health.

V is TRBV27 and J is TRBJ2-1, with 8 nucleotides matching TRBD2. V lost 8 bases to trimming and J lost 0 bases; unmatched junction nucleotides: 9. Per germline, CDR1 MNHEY and CDR2 SMNVEV (reference sequence). The CDR3 contains 16 residues. In DNA, the CDR3 is TGTGCCAGCGCAATTAGCGGGGTGAGCTCCTACAATGAGCAGTTCTTC. Translated, it gives CASAISGVSSYNEQFF.

This clonotype was counted between two and nine times. The CDR3 coding sequence is TGTGCCAGCAGCTTAGGGGAGGGCCTAACGGGGGAGCTGTTTTTT. It encodes CASSLGEGLTGELFF. The gene calls are TRBV7-2 and TRBJ2-2, with 7 bases aligning to TRBD2. Germline values: CDR1 SGHTA, CDR2 FQGNSA. The CDR3 consists of 15 residues. Trimming removed 1 base from V and 8 bases from J; junction bases left unmatched: 7.